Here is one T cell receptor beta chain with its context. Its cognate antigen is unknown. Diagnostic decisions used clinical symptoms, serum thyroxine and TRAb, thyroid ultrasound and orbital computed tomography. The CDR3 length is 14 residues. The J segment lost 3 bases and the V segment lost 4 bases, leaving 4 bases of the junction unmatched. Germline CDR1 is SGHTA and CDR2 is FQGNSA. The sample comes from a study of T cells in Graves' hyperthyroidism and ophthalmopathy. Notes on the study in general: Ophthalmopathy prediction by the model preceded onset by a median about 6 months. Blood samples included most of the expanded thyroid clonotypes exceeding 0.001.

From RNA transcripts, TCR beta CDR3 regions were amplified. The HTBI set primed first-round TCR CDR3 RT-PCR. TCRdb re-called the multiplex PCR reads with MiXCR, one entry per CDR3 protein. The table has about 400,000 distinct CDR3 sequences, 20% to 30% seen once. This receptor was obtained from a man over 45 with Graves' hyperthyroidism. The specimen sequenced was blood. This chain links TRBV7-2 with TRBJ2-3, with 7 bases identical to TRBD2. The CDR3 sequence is CASSSRDYTDTQYF. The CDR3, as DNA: TGTGCCAGCAGCTCCCGGGACTATACAGATACGCAGTATTTT.